This T cell receptor beta chain was retrieved from a study of blood T cell repertoires in COVID-19. Study context: The United States, Italy and Spain provided the acute and convalescent COVID-19 samples. Sources were T cells, B-cell-depleted T cells, or PBMCs; the material itself was cDNA or gDNA.

The authors' processing: For nucleated cells, counts were estimated from reference gene primer amplification. TCRdb keeps only in-frame clones here, not all; method: immunoSEQ multiplex PCR. The DNA gave D and trimming, while V, J and clone size come from that table. The sample contains some 100,000 clones, over 80% of which appear only once. Sequencing used peripheral blood. This clonotype was obtained from a man aged 45-65 years with acute or convalescent COVID-19.

This CDR3 is CASSPDRGTYGYTF. The CDR3, as DNA: TGTGCCAGCAGTCCGGACAGGGGGACCTATGGCTACACCTTC. The rearrangement uses TRBV28 and TRBJ1-2; TRBD1 matches 10 bases. The ends lost 5 bases at V and 4 bases at J; junction bases unmatched: 4. Germline loops: CDR1 MDHEN, CDR2 SYDVKM. This CDR3 has 14 residues.